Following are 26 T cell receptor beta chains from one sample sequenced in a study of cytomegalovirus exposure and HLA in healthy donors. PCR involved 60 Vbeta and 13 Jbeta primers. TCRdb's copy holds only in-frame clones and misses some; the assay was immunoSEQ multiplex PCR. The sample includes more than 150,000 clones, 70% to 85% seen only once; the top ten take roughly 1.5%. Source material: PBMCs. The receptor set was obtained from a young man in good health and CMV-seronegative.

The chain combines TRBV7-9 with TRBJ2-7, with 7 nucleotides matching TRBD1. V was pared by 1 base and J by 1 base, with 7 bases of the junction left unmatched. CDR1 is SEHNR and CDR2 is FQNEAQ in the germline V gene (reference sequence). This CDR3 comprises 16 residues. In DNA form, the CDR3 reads TGTGCCAGCAGCTTAGGTAGGGGGCTAGATTCCTACGAGCAGTACTTC. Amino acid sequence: CASSLGRGLDSYEQYF.

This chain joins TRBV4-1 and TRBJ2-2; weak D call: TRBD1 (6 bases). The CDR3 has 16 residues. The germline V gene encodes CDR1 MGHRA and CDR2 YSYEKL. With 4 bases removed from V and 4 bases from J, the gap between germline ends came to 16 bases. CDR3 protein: CASSPSGVLGTGELFF. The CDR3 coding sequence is TGCGCCAGCAGCCCTTCAGGGGTTTTGGGCACCGGGGAGCTGTTTTTT.

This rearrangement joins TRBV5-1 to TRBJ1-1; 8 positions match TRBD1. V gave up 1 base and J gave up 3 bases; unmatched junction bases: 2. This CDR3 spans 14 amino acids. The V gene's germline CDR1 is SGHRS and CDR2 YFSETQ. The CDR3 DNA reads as TGCGCCAGCAGCTTGAAGGGACAGGACACTGAAGCTTTCTTT. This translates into CASSLKGQDTEAFF.

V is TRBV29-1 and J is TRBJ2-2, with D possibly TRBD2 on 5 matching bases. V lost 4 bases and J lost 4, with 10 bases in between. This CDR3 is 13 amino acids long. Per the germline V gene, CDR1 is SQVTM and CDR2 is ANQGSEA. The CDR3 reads CSVVLAGTGELFF. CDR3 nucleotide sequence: TGCAGCGTTGTTCTAGCCGGCACCGGGGAGCTGTTTTTT.

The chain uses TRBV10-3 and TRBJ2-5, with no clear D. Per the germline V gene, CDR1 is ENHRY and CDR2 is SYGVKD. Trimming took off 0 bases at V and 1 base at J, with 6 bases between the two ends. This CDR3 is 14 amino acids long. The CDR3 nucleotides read TGTGCCATCAGTGAGTCTGACACCCAAGAGACCCAGTACTTC. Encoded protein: CAISESDTQETQYF.

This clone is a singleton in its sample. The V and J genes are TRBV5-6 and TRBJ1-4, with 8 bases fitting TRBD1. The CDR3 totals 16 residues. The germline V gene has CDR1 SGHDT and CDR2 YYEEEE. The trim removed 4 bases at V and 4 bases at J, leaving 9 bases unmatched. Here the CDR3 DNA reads TGTGCCAGCAGCCAATATTGGACAGGGCATAATGAAAAACTGTTTTTT. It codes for CASSQYWTGHNEKLFF.

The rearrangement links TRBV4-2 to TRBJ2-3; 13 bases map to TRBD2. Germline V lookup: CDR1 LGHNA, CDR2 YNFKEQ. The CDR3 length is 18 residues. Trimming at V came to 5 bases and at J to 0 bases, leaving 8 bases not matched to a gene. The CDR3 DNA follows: TGTGCCAGCAGCGAAGGACTAGCGGGGGCCATAAGCACAGATACGCAGTATTTT. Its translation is CASSEGLAGAISTDTQYF.

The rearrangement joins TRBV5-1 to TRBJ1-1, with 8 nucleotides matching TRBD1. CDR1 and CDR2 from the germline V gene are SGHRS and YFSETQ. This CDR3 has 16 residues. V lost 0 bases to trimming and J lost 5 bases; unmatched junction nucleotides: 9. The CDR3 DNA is TGCGCCAGCAGCTTGGGATCAGGGGGCTGGGGTACTGAAGCTTTCTTT. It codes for CASSLGSGGWGTEAFF. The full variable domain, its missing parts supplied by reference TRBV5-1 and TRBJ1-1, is KAGVTQTPRYLIKTRGQQVTLSCSPISGHRSVSWYQQTPGQGLQFLFEYFSETQRNKGNFPGRFSGRQFSNSRSEMNVSTLELGDSALYLCASSLGSGGWGTEAFFGQGTRLTVV.

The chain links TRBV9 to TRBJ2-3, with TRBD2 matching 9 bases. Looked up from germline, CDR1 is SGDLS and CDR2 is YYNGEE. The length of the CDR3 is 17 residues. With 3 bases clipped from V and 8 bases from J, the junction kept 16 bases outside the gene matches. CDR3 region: CASSAAGSRGGIATQYF. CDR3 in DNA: TGTGCCAGCAGCGCGGCTGGGTCGCGGGGGGGCATTGCTACGCAGTATTTT.

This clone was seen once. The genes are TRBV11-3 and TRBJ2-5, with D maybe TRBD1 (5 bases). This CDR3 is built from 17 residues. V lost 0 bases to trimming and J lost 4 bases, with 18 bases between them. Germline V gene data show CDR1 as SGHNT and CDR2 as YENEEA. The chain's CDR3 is CASSLDLETARRETQYF. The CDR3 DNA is TGTGCCAGCAGCTTAGATCTTGAGACAGCGCGGCGAGAGACCCAGTACTTC.

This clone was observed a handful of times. The CDR3 DNA reads as TGCGCCAGCAGCCAAGAACCGACTAGCGGGATGAGAAATGAGCAGTTCTTC. Translated: CASSQEPTSGMRNEQFF. V usage is TRBV4-3 and J usage is TRBJ2-1; 11 bases match TRBD2. Germline lookup yields CDR1 LGHNA and CDR2 YSLEER. V dropped 0 bases and J dropped 7; count of bases not matched to a gene: 8. This CDR3 region has 17 residues.

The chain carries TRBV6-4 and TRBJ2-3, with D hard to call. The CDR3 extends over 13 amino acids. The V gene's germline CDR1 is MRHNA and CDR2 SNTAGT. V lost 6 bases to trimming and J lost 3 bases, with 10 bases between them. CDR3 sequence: CASSLSITDTQYF. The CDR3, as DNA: TGTGCCAGCAGCTTAAGCATTACAGATACGCAGTATTTT.

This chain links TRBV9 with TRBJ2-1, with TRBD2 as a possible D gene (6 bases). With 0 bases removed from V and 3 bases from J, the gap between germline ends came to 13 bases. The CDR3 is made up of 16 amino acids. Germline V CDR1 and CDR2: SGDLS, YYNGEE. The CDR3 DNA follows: TGTGCCAGCAGCGTAGTAATCACCGGGGGCTACAATGAGCAGTTCTTC. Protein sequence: CASSVVITGGYNEQFF. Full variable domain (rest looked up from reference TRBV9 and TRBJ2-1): DSGVTQTPKHLITATGQRVTLRCSPRSGDLSVYWYQQSLDQGLQFLIQYYNGEERAKGNILERFSAQQFPDLHSELNLSSLELGDSALYFCASSVVITGGYNEQFFGPGTRLTVL.

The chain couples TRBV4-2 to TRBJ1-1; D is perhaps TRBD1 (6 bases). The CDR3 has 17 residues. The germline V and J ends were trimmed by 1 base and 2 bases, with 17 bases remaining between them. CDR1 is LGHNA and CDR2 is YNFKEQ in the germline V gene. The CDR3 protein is CASSQGNSGTTNTEAFF. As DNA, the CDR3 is TGTGCCAGCAGCCAAGGGAACTCCGGGACAACAAACACTGAAGCTTTCTTT.

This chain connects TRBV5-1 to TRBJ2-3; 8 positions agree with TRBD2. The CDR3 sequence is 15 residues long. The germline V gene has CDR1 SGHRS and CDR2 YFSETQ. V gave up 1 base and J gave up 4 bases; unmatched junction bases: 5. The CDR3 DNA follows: TGCGCCAGCAGCTTGCAACGGGAGGGCCCAGATACGCAGTATTTT. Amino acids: CASSLQREGPDTQYF. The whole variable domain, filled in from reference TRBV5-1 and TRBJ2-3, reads KAGVTQTPRYLIKTRGQQVTLSCSPISGHRSVSWYQQTPGQGLQFLFEYFSETQRNKGNFPGRFSGRQFSNSRSEMNVSTLELGDSALYLCASSLQREGPDTQYFGPGTRLTVL.

The DNA of the CDR3 is TGTGCCAGCAGCTTAAAGGACAGGGGGGTTGTTGAAGCTTTCTTT. This translates into CASSLKDRGVVEAFF. The chain recombines TRBV11-3 with TRBJ1-1; 10 bases agree with TRBD1. Germline V gives CDR1 SGHNT, CDR2 YENEEA. The CDR3 extends over 15 amino acids. V lost 2 bases and J lost 7; bases outside the gene matches: 7.

CDR3 protein: CASGLKAGGLNTEAFF. In nucleotides, the CDR3 is TGTGCTAGTGGTTTGAAGGCAGGGGGCTTGAACACTGAAGCTTTCTTT. The chain couples TRBV12-5 to TRBJ1-1; 8 bases are shared with TRBD1. Germline CDR1 is LGHNT and CDR2 is FRNRAP. After removal of 2 bases from V and 0 bases from J, the junction contained 5 bases not matched to a gene. CDR3 length: 16 residues.

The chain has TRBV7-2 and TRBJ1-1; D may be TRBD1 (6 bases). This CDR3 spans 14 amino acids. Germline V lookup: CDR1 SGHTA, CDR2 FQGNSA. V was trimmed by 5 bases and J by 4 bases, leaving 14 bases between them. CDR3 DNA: TGTGCCAGCAGCCTACTATGGGGGCCCACTGAAGCTTTCTTT. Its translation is CASSLLWGPTEAFF.

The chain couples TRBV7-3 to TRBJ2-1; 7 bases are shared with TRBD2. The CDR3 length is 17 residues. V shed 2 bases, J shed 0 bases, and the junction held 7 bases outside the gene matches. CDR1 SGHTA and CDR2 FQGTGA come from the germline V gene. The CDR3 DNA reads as TGTGCCAGCAGCTTAGGGTTAGCGGGTAACTCCTACAATGAGCAGTTCTTC. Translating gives CASSLGLAGNSYNEQFF.

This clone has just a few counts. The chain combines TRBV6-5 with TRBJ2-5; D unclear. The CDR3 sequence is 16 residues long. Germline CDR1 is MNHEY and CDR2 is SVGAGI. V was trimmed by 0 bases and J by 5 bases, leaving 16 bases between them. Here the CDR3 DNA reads TGTGCCAGCAGTTACTCGGGCCCAGCCCTTGGGGAGACCCAGTACTTC. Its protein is CASSYSGPALGETQYF.

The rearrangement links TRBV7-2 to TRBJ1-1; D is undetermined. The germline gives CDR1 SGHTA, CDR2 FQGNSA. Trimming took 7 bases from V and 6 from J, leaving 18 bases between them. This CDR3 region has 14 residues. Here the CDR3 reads CASTKREGRAEAFF. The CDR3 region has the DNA TGTGCCAGCACTAAGAGGGAGGGTAGGGCTGAAGCTTTCTTT. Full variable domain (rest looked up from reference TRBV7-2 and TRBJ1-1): GAGVSQSPSNKVTEKGKDVELRCDPISGHTALYWYRQSLGQGLEFLIYFQGNSAPDKSGLPSDRFSAERTGGSVSTLTIQRTQQEDSAVYLCASTKREGRAEAFFGQGTRLTVV.

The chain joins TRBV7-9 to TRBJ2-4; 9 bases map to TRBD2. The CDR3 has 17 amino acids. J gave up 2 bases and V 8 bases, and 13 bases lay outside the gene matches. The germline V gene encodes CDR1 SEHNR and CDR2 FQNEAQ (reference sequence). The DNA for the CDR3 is TGTGCCAGCTTAGACTTTAGCGGGGGAGGAACCAAAAACATTCAGTACTTC. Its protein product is CASLDFSGGGTKNIQYF.

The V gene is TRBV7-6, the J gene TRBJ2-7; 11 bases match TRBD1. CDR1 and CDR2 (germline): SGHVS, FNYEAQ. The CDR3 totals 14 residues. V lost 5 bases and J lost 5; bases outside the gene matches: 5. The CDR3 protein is CASSPGTGGNEQYF. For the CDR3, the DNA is TGTGCCAGCAGCCCCGGGACAGGGGGAAACGAGCAGTACTTC. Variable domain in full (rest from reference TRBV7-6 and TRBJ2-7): GAGVSQSPRYKVTKRGQDVALRCDPISGHVSLYWYRQALGQGPEFLTYFNYEAQQDKSGLPNDRFSAERPEGSISTLTIQRTEQRDSAMYRCASSPGTGGNEQYFGPGTRLTVT.

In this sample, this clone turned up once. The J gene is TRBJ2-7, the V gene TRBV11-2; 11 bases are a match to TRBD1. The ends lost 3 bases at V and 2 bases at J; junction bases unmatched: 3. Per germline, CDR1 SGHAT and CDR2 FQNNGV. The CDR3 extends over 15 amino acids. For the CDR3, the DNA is TGTGCCAGCAGCTTTAGGGGACAGGGGGCCTACGAGCAGTACTTC. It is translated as CASSFRGQGAYEQYF.

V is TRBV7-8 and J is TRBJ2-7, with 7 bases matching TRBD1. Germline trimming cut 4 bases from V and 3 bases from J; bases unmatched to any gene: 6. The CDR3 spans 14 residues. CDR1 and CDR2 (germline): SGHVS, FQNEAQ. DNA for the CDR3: TGTGCCAGCAGCTCCGGGACAGCCATCTACGAGCAGTACTTC. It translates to CASSSGTAIYEQYF. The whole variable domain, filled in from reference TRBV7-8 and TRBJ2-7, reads GAGVSQSPRYKVAKRGQDVALRCDPISGHVSLFWYQQALGQGPEFLTYFQNEAQLDKSGLPSDRFFAERPEGSVSTLKIQRTQQEDSAVYLCASSSGTAIYEQYFGPGTRLTVT.

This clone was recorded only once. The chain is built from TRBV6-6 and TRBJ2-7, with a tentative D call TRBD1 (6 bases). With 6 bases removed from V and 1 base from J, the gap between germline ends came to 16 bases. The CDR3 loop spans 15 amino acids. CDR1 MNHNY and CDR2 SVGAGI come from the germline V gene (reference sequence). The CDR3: CASRPPGTPSYEQYF. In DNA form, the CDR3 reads TGTGCCAGCAGGCCCCCTGGGACACCATCCTACGAGCAGTACTTC.